What follows describes a single T cell receptor beta chain. Its target is not known. The sample is drawn from a study of T cell responses to AZD1222 COVID-19 vaccine. Study-wide points: Increased Spike-specific TCR breadth and depth were observed after two AZD1222 doses. Just 5 to 7 AZD1222 recipients were seropositive at baseline. White British donors predominated, females outnumbered males, and clonal diversity was possibly underestimated.

Trimming cost V 4 bases and J 1 base, with 17 bases left between them. The CDR3 covers 17 residues. Germline CDR1 is LNHDA and CDR2 is SQIVND (reference sequence). The assay was immunoSEQ multiplex PCR, and TCRdb's table has in-frame clones only and misses some. The data show approximately 150,000 clones, approximately 91% seen once. The V call is TRBV19, the J call TRBJ1-5; perhaps TRBD1 as D (5 bases). The sequence was collected from an adult in good health. Material: peripheral blood, obtained on day 0 of AZD1222 vaccination. The CDR3 sequence is CASSSYRQSTSNQPQHF. In DNA form, the CDR3 reads TGTGCCAGTAGTAGCTACCGACAGAGTACGAGCAATCAGCCCCAGCATTTT.